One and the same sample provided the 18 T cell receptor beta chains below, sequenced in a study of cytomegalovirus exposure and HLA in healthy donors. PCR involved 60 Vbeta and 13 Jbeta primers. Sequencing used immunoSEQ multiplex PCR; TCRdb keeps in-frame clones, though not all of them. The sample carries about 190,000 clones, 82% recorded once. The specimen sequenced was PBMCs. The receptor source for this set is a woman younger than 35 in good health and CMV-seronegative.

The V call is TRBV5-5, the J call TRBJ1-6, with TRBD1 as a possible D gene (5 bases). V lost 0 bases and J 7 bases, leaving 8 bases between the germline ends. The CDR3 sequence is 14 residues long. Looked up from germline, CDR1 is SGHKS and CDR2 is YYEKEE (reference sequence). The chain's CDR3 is CASSLGQNNSPLHF. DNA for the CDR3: TGTGCCAGCAGCTTGGGACAGAACAATTCACCCCTCCACTTT.

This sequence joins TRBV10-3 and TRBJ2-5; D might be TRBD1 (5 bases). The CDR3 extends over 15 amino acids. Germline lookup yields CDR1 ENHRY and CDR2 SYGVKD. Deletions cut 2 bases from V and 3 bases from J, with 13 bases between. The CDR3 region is CAISETNKGEETQYF. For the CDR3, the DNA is TGTGCCATCAGTGAGACCAATAAAGGGGAAGAGACCCAGTACTTC.

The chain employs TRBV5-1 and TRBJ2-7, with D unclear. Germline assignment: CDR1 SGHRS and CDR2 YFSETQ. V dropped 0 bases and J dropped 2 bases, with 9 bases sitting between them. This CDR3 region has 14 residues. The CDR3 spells CASSLAGDTYEQYF. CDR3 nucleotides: TGCGCCAGCAGCTTGGCAGGCGACACCTACGAGCAGTACTTC.

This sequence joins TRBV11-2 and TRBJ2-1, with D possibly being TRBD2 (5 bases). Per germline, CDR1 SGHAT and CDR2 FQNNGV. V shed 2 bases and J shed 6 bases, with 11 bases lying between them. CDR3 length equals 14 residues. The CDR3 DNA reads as TGTGCCAGCAGCTTACTAGCATATCGCAATGAGCAGTTCTTC. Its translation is CASSLLAYRNEQFF.

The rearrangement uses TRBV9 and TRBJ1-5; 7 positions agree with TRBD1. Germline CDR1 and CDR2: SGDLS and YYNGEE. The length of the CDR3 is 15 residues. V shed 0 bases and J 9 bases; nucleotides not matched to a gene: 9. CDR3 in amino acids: CASSVGQGPASPQHF. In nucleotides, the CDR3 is TGTGCCAGCAGCGTAGGACAGGGACCAGCTTCGCCCCAGCATTTT.

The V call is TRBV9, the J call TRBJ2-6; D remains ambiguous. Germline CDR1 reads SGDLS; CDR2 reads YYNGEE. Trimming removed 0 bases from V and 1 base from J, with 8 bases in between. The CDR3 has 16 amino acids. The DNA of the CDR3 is TGTGCCAGCAGCGTAGGGGCTCTGTCTGGGGCCAACGTCCTGACTTTC. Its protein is CASSVGALSGANVLTF. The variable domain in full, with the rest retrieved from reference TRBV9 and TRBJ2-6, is DSGVTQTPKHLITATGQRVTLRCSPRSGDLSVYWYQQSLDQGLQFLIQYYNGEERAKGNILERFSAQQFPDLHSELNLSSLELGDSALYFCASSVGALSGANVLTFGAGSRLTVL.

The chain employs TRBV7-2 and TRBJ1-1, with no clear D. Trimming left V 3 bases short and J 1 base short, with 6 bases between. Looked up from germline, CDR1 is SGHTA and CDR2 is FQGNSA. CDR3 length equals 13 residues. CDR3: CASSFSQNTEAFF. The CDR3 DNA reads TGTGCCAGCAGCTTTTCCCAGAACACTGAAGCTTTCTTT.

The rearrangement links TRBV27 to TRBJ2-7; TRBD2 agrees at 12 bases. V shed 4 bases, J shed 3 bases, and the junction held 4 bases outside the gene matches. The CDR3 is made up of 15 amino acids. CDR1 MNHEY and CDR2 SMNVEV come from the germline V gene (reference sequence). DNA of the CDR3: TGTGCCAGCAGTTATACTAGCGGGGGGTACTACGAGCAGTACTTC. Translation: CASSYTSGGYYEQYF.

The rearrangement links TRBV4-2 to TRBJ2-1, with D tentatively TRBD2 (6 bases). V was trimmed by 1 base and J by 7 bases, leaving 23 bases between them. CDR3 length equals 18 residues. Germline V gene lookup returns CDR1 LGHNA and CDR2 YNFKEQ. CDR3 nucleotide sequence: TGTGCCAGCAGCCAAGTTCCCGTCTATGGGACGGACTATAATGAGCAGTTCTTC. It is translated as CASSQVPVYGTDYNEQFF.

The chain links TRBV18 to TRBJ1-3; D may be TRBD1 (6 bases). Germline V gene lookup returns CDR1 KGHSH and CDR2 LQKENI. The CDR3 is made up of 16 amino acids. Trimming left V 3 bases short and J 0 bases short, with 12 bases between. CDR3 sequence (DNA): TGTGCCAGCTCACCGACGGTGACAGGCTCTGGAAACACCATATATTTT. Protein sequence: CASSPTVTGSGNTIYF.

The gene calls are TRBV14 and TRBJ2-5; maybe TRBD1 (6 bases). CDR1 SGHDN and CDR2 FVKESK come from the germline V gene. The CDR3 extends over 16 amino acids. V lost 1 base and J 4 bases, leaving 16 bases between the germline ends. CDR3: CASSQGYWGQIETQYF. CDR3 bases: TGTGCCAGCAGCCAAGGCTACTGGGGGCAGATAGAGACCCAGTACTTC.

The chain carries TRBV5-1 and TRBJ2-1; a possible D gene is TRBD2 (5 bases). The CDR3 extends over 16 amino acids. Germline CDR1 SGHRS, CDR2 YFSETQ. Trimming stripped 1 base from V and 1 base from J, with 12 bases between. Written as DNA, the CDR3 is TGCGCCAGCAGCTTGATCTCCCCGGGGTCCTACAATGAGCAGTTCTTC. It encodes CASSLISPGSYNEQFF.

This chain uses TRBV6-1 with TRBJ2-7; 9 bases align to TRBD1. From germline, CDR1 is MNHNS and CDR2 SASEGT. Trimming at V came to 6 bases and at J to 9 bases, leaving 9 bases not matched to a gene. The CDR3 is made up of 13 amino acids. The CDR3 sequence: CASSRDRVDLQYF. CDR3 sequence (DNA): TGTGCCAGCAGCCGGGACAGGGTGGATCTGCAGTACTTC.

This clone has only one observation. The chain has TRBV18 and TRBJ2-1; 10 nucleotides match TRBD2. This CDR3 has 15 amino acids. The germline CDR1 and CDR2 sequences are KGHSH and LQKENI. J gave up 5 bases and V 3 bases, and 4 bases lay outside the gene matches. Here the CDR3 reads CASSPASGRDNEQFF. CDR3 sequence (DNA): TGTGCCAGCTCACCCGCTAGCGGGAGAGACAATGAGCAGTTCTTC.

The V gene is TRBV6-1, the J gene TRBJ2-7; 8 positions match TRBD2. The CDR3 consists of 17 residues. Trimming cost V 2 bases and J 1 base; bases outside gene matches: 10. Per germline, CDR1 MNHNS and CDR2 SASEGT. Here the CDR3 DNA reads TGTGCCAGCAGTGAATCGATGTGGAGCGGGGGTTCCTACGAGCAGTACTTC. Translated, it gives CASSESMWSGGSYEQYF.

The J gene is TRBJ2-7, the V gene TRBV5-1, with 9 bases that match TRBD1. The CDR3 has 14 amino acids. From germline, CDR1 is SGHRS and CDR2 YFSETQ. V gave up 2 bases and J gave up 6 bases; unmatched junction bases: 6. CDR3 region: CASSLGTGSSEQYF. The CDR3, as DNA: TGCGCCAGCAGCTTAGGGACAGGGAGTTCCGAGCAGTACTTC. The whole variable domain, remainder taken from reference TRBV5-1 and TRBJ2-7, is KAGVTQTPRYLIKTRGQQVTLSCSPISGHRSVSWYQQTPGQGLQFLFEYFSETQRNKGNFPGRFSGRQFSNSRSEMNVSTLELGDSALYLCASSLGTGSSEQYFGPGTRLTVT.

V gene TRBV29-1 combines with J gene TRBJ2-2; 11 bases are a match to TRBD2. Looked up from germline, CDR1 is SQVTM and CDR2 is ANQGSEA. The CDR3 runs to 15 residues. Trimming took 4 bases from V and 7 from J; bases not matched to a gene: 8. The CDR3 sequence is CSVGPGLAAVGELFF. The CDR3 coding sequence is TGCAGCGTTGGTCCGGGACTAGCGGCTGTCGGGGAGCTGTTTTTT.

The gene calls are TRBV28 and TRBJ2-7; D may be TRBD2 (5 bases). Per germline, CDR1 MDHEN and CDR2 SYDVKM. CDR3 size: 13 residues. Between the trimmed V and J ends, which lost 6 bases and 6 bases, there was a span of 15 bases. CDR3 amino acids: CASSPGMLLEQYF. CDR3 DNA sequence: TGTGCCAGCAGCCCCGGGATGCTCCTCGAGCAGTACTTC.